This record looks at one TCR beta chain sequence and its context. Its antigen remains unidentified. Repertoires were generated with immunoSEQ multiplex PCR, while TCRdb's copy carries only in-frame clones and drops some. The sample's table shows approximately 49,000 clones. The data stem from a study of T cells in women clearing cervical HPV infection. Study-wide results and caveats: Combining TCR richness with V gene abundances gave approximately 0.84 AUC.

The TCR comes from a woman aged 18-70 years with a cervical HPV16 infection that either progressed to CIN3+ or cleared (not recorded which). Sample: blood buffy coat.

CDR3 protein: CASSAGTGTNYGYTF. The covered CDR3 bases are TGTGCCAGCAGCGCCGGGACAGGGACAAACTATGGC. The rearrangement uses TRBV7-2 and TRBJ1-2, with 9 bases that match TRBD1. Read sequence stops 3 residues before the CDR3 end, and the germline J gene provides the missing end. The CDR3 contains 15 residues. CDR1 is SGHTA and CDR2 is FQGNSA in the germline V gene. The junction had 6 bases not matched to a gene; V was cut back by 5 bases and J by 2 bases.